One sample yielded the 5 T cell receptor beta chains listed below, sequenced in a study of cytomegalovirus exposure and HLA in healthy donors. Researchers ran the PCR with 60 Vbeta and 13 Jbeta primers. Sequencing was performed with immunoSEQ multiplex PCR; in TCRdb, only in-frame clones are kept and a portion is missing. The sample has 150,000 or so clones, 65% to 85% seen once. Material: PBMCs. Receptors were obtained from a man aged 50 to 60 in good health and CMV-seronegative.

The chain is built from TRBV5-6 and TRBJ1-3; D might be TRBD1 (6 bases). The CDR3 loop spans 17 amino acids. V was cut by 3 bases and J by 0 bases, with 16 bases left in between. The germline CDR1 and CDR2 sequences are SGHDT and YYEEEE. The CDR3: CASSYAPQGSSGNTIYF. The CDR3 nucleotides read TGTGCCAGCAGCTATGCACCTCAGGGGAGCTCTGGAAACACCATATATTTT.

This chain connects TRBV9 to TRBJ2-1, with TRBD2 matching 11 bases. V lost 2 bases and J lost 6; bases outside the gene matches: 7. This CDR3 spans 16 amino acids. The germline gives CDR1 SGDLS, CDR2 YYNGEE. The CDR3 region has the DNA TGTGCCAGCAGCGTTTCAGGACTAGCGGGCCCCAATGAGCAGTTCTTC. Amino acids: CASSVSGLAGPNEQFF.

This sequence joins TRBV30 and TRBJ1-5, with D uncertain. The CDR3 is 13 amino acids. V was pared by 3 bases and J by 10 bases, with 16 bases between. Per the germline V gene, CDR1 is GTSNPN and CDR2 is SVGIG (reference sequence). The CDR3 is CAWSEDGSLPQHF. The DNA for the CDR3 is TGTGCCTGGAGCGAAGACGGGTCCCTCCCCCAGCATTTT.

The V call is TRBV10-3, the J call TRBJ2-7; TRBD1 agrees at 7 bases. CDR1 and CDR2 from the germline V gene are ENHRY and SYGVKD. J gave up 7 bases and V 6 bases, and 15 bases lay outside the gene matches. This CDR3 comprises 15 residues. The CDR3 spells CAIRLSGDSVYEQYF. CDR3 bases: TGTGCCATCAGACTCTCCGGGGACAGTGTTTATGAGCAGTACTTC.

This chain uses TRBV30 with TRBJ2-7, with 9 bases lining up with TRBD1. The ends lost 0 bases at V and 2 bases at J; junction bases unmatched: 11. Per germline, CDR1 GTSNPN and CDR2 SVGIG (reference sequence). There are 17 residues in the CDR3. CDR3: CAWSVRLGTGNTYEQYF. CDR3 nucleotide sequence: TGTGCCTGGAGTGTACGCCTTGGGACAGGGAACACCTACGAGCAGTACTTC.